This is a list of T cell receptor beta chains from one sample in a study of shared clonotypes between healthy human individuals. Sequenced by immunoSEQ multiplex PCR; TCRdb stores in-frame clones only, minus some. Among 2 million or so clones, 90% to 95% were seen once, and the ten largest hold more than 0.1%. Input material: naive CD4+ T cells sorted from blood. The receptors come from a man aged 18 to 30 in good health. The CDR3 runs from the conserved cysteine through the conserved F or W. D genes are given only for firm matches. The listing skips clone size in some rows; elsewhere it reads once, few, many or a size class.

clone size: .
D gene: .
V gene: TRBV5-6
J gene: TRBJ2-5
CDR3 protein: CASSLFTQETQYF
CDR3 DNA: TGTGCCAGCAGCTTGTTTACCCAAGAGACCCAGTACTTC

clone size: once
D gene: TRBD2
V gene: TRBV10-3
J gene: TRBJ2-3
CDR3 protein: CATTSGPTDTQYF
CDR3 DNA: TGTGCCACCACTAGCGGCCCCACAGATACGCAGTATTTT

clone size: .
D gene: .
V gene: TRBV6-6
J gene: TRBJ2-3
CDR3 protein: CASSAILATTDTQYF
CDR3 DNA: TGTGCCAGCAGTGCCATCCTTGCAACTACAGATACGCAGTATTTT

clone size: .
D gene: .
V gene: TRBV7-8
J gene: TRBJ1-1
CDR3 protein: CASSLQQGTNTEAFF
CDR3 DNA: TGTGCCAGCAGCTTACAACAGGGCACCAACACTGAAGCTTTCTTT

clone size: .
D gene: TRBD2
V gene: TRBV7-2
J gene: TRBJ2-5
CDR3 protein: CASSPRTSGNRETQYF
CDR3 DNA: TGTGCCAGCAGCCCCCGGACTAGCGGGAACCGAGAGACCCAGTACTTC

clone size: .
D gene: .
V gene: TRBV5-6
J gene: TRBJ2-7
CDR3 protein: CASSPSTGRPSGEQYF
CDR3 DNA: TGTGCCAGCAGCCCATCAACGGGACGGCCATCGGGGGAGCAGTACTTC

clone size: .
D gene: .
V gene: TRBV29-1
J gene: TRBJ2-3
CDR3 protein: CSVVGQGGRDTQYF
CDR3 DNA: TGCAGCGTTGTGGGCCAGGGTGGACGAGATACGCAGTATTTT

clone size: .
D gene: TRBD1
V gene: TRBV5-6
J gene: TRBJ1-6
CDR3 protein: CASSLVGQNNSPLHF
CDR3 DNA: TGTGCCAGCAGCTTGGTGGGACAGAACAATTCACCCCTCCACTTT

clone size: .
D gene: TRBD1
V gene: TRBV6-5
J gene: TRBJ2-7
CDR3 protein: CASSRTGASYEQYF
CDR3 DNA: TGTGCCAGCAGTCGGACAGGGGCCTCCTACGAGCAGTACTTC

clone size: .
D gene: .
V gene: TRBV7-2
J gene: TRBJ1-3
CDR3 protein: CASSLTLFGGVNTIYF
CDR3 DNA: TGTGCCAGCAGCTTAACTTTGTTTGGGGGCGTGAACACCATATATTTT

clone size: .
D gene: TRBD1
V gene: TRBV18
J gene: TRBJ1-6
CDR3 protein: CASSPPGQGPSPLHF
CDR3 DNA: TGTGCCAGCTCACCGCCGGGACAGGGGCCTTCACCCCTCCACTTT

clone size: .
D gene: .
V gene: TRBV5-8
J gene: TRBJ1-5
CDR3 protein: CASSLRVNQPQHF
CDR3 DNA: TGTGCCAGCAGCTTGCGGGTGAATCAGCCCCAGCATTTT

clone size: .
D gene: TRBD1
V gene: TRBV7-2
J gene: TRBJ1-6
CDR3 protein: CASSLAGGTGNSPLHF
CDR3 DNA: TGTGCCAGCAGCTTAGCGGGGGGGACAGGGAATTCACCCCTCCACTTT

clone size: many
D gene: .
V gene: TRBV9
J gene: TRBJ1-2
CDR3 protein: CASSVDSVFYGYTF
CDR3 DNA: TGTGCCAGCAGCGTGGACAGTGTTTTTTATGGCTACACCTTC

clone size: .
D gene: .
V gene: TRBV5-1
J gene: TRBJ1-1
CDR3 protein: CASSRDRSTEAFF
CDR3 DNA: TGCGCCAGCAGCCGTGACAGGTCGACTGAAGCTTTCTTT

clone size: .
D gene: .
V gene: TRBV25-1
J gene: TRBJ1-6
CDR3 protein: CASSESGRGDNSPLHF
CDR3 DNA: TGTGCCAGCAGTGAATCAGGGAGGGGGGATAATTCACCCCTCCACTTT

clone size: once
D gene: TRBD2
V gene: TRBV9
J gene: TRBJ2-2
CDR3 protein: CASSVDRTSTGELFF
CDR3 DNA: TGTGCCAGCAGCGTAGATCGGACTAGCACCGGGGAGCTGTTTTTT

clone size: once
D gene: .
V gene: TRBV5-4
J gene: TRBJ2-3
CDR3 protein: CASSLLDFSGTDTQYF
CDR3 DNA: TGTGCCAGCAGCCTACTAGATTTTAGTGGCACAGATACGCAGTATTTT

clone size: .
D gene: .
V gene: TRBV6-5
J gene: TRBJ2-1
CDR3 protein: CASSYSGVNNEQFF
CDR3 DNA: TGTGCCAGCAGTTACTCTGGGGTAAACAATGAGCAGTTCTTC

clone size: .
D gene: TRBD2
V gene: TRBV7-2
J gene: TRBJ2-7
CDR3 protein: CASSLDAGEYEQYF
CDR3 DNA: TGTGCCAGCAGCTTAGATGCGGGAGAATACGAGCAGTACTTC

clone size: .
D gene: .
V gene: TRBV9
J gene: TRBJ2-3
CDR3 protein: CASSVELAPTDTQYF
CDR3 DNA: TGTGCCAGCAGCGTAGAACTAGCACCCACAGATACGCAGTATTTT

clone size: .
D gene: .
V gene: TRBV5-6
J gene: TRBJ2-5
CDR3 protein: CASSYATREETQYF
CDR3 DNA: TGTGCCAGCAGCTATGCCACCAGAGAAGAGACCCAGTACTTC

clone size: few
D gene: .
V gene: TRBV7-9
J gene: TRBJ2-7
CDR3 protein: CASSNAAAFSYEQYF
CDR3 DNA: TGTGCCAGCAGCAACGCAGCGGCCTTTTCCTACGAGCAGTACTTC

clone size: .
D gene: .
V gene: TRBV6-5
J gene: TRBJ1-2
CDR3 protein: CASSLRGVGGYTF
CDR3 DNA: TGTGCCAGCAGTTTACGAGGGGTGGGAGGCTACACCTTC

clone size: .
D gene: TRBD2
V gene: TRBV11-2
J gene: TRBJ2-3
CDR3 protein: CASSSGLAGAFDTQYF
CDR3 DNA: TGTGCCAGCAGCTCCGGACTAGCGGGAGCTTTCGATACGCAGTATTTT

clone size: .
D gene: .
V gene: TRBV7-9
J gene: TRBJ1-2
CDR3 protein: CASSSTADLYGYTF
CDR3 DNA: TGTGCCAGCAGCTCTACGGCAGACCTCTATGGCTACACCTTC

clone size: once
D gene: TRBD1
V gene: TRBV9
J gene: TRBJ2-5
CDR3 protein: CASSVTGAQETQYF
CDR3 DNA: TGTGCCAGCAGCGTGACAGGGGCACAAGAGACCCAGTACTTC

clone size: .
D gene: TRBD1
V gene: TRBV30
J gene: TRBJ2-1
CDR3 protein: CAWSGLGTGEDEQFF
CDR3 DNA: TGTGCCTGGAGTGGGCTCGGGACAGGGGAGGATGAGCAGTTCTTC

clone size: .
D gene: .
V gene: TRBV18
J gene: TRBJ1-6
CDR3 protein: CASSPPLRGGGNSPLHF
CDR3 DNA: TGTGCCAGCTCACCACCTCTACGCGGGGGCGGTAATTCACCCCTCCACTTT

clone size: .
D gene: .
V gene: TRBV11-2
J gene: TRBJ2-3
CDR3 protein: CASSLGRGTDTQYF
CDR3 DNA: TGTGCCAGCAGCTTAGGCCGGGGCACAGATACGCAGTATTTT

clone size: .
D gene: .
V gene: TRBV18
J gene: TRBJ2-7
CDR3 protein: CASSPRGFSYEQYF
CDR3 DNA: TGTGCCAGCTCACCACGGGGTTTCTCCTACGAGCAGTACTTC

clone size: .
D gene: .
V gene: TRBV6-1
J gene: TRBJ1-1
CDR3 protein: CASSLRTDPNTEAFF
CDR3 DNA: TGTGCCAGCAGTCTGCGGACAGACCCGAACACTGAAGCTTTCTTT

clone size: .
D gene: TRBD1
V gene: TRBV5-4
J gene: TRBJ1-2
CDR3 protein: CASSPPGQGGYGYTF
CDR3 DNA: TGTGCCAGCAGCCCTCCTGGACAGGGAGGCTATGGCTACACCTTC

clone size: .
D gene: .
V gene: TRBV5-8
J gene: TRBJ2-7
CDR3 protein: CASSLDLTKNYEQYF
CDR3 DNA: TGTGCCAGCAGCTTGGATCTCACTAAAAACTACGAGCAGTACTTC

clone size: .
D gene: TRBD2
V gene: TRBV5-4
J gene: TRBJ2-3
CDR3 protein: CASGPSGGSTDTQYF
CDR3 DNA: TGTGCCAGCGGACCTAGCGGGGGGAGCACAGATACGCAGTATTTT

clone size: .
D gene: .
V gene: TRBV28
J gene: TRBJ2-7
CDR3 protein: CASSPSPRGSYEQYF
CDR3 DNA: TGTGCCAGCAGTCCCTCCCCGAGGGGGTCGTACGAGCAGTACTTC

clone size: .
D gene: TRBD2
V gene: TRBV6-1
J gene: TRBJ2-3
CDR3 protein: CASSDRTSENTDTQYF
CDR3 DNA: TGTGCCAGCAGTGACCGGACTAGCGAGAACACAGATACGCAGTATTTT

clone size: .
D gene: .
V gene: TRBV19
J gene: TRBJ2-7
CDR3 protein: CASSTSGPGYEQYF
CDR3 DNA: .

clone size: .
D gene: TRBD2
V gene: TRBV10-1
J gene: TRBJ2-3
CDR3 protein: CASSDPRGGSDTQYF
CDR3 DNA: TGCGCCAGCAGTGACCCCCGGGGGGGGTCAGATACGCAGTATTTT

clone size: once
D gene: TRBD1
V gene: TRBV7-3
J gene: TRBJ1-1
CDR3 protein: CASSPTGGVDTEAFF
CDR3 DNA: TGTGCCAGCAGCCCGACAGGGGGGGTTGACACTGAAGCTTTCTTT

clone size: .
D gene: .
V gene: TRBV29-1
J gene: TRBJ1-5
CDR3 protein: CSVRTLLGNQPQHF
CDR3 DNA: TGCAGCGTTCGGACATTACTCGGAAATCAGCCCCAGCATTTT

clone size: .
D gene: .
V gene: TRBV12-5
J gene: TRBJ2-3
CDR3 protein: CASGLVLGRYTDTQYF
CDR3 DNA: TGTGCTAGTGGTTTGGTACTGGGGAGATACACAGATACGCAGTATTTT

clone size: once
D gene: .
V gene: TRBV6-1
J gene: TRBJ1-2
CDR3 protein: CASTENGSYGYTF
CDR3 DNA: TGTGCCAGCACTGAAAACGGGAGCTATGGCTACACCTTC

clone size: .
D gene: TRBD1
V gene: TRBV10-3
J gene: TRBJ1-1
CDR3 protein: CAIRQGQSPFTEAFF
CDR3 DNA: TGTGCCATCAGACAGGGGCAATCACCTTTCACTGAAGCTTTCTTT

clone size: .
D gene: TRBD2
V gene: TRBV6-6
J gene: TRBJ2-5
CDR3 protein: CASSPLAGGLETQYF
CDR3 DNA: TGTGCCAGCAGCCCACTAGCGGGAGGGTTAGAGACCCAGTACTTC

clone size: .
D gene: .
V gene: TRBV11-3
J gene: TRBJ2-2
CDR3 protein: CASSFLGTGELFF
CDR3 DNA: TGTGCCAGCAGCTTCCTGGGCACCGGGGAGCTGTTTTTT

clone size: .
D gene: .
V gene: TRBV7-2
J gene: TRBJ2-1
CDR3 protein: CASSFGGGGYNEQFF
CDR3 DNA: TGTGCCAGCAGCTTCGGGGGAGGAGGATACAATGAGCAGTTCTTC

clone size: .
D gene: TRBD2
V gene: TRBV11-2
J gene: TRBJ2-1
CDR3 protein: CASSLGTSSYEQFF
CDR3 DNA: TGTGCCAGCAGCTTGGGGACTAGTTCATATGAGCAGTTCTTC

clone size: .
D gene: .
V gene: TRBV5-1
J gene: TRBJ2-5
CDR3 protein: CASSLATQETQYF
CDR3 DNA: TGCGCCAGCAGCTTGGCCACCCAAGAGACCCAGTACTTC

clone size: once
D gene: .
V gene: TRBV7-9
J gene: TRBJ2-1
CDR3 protein: CASSSRRQESSYNEQFF
CDR3 DNA: TGTGCCAGCAGCTCCCGAAGACAGGAAAGCTCCTACAATGAGCAGTTCTTC

clone size: .
D gene: .
V gene: TRBV28
J gene: TRBJ1-1
CDR3 protein: CASSWRGTEAFF
CDR3 DNA: TGTGCCAGCAGTTGGCGAGGCACTGAAGCTTTCTTT

clone size: .
D gene: .
V gene: TRBV18
J gene: TRBJ2-5
CDR3 protein: CASSPGTPGTQYF
CDR3 DNA: TGTGCCAGCTCACCCGGGACCCCGGGGACCCAGTACTTC

clone size: .
D gene: .
V gene: TRBV2
J gene: TRBJ1-1
CDR3 protein: CASSEGQGLTEAFF
CDR3 DNA: TGTGCCAGCAGTGAGGGCCAGGGACTCACTGAAGCTTTCTTT

clone size: once
D gene: .
V gene: TRBV21-1
J gene: TRBJ2-7
CDR3 protein: CASSTQLPGQGAKAYEQYF
CDR3 DNA: TGTGCCAGCAGCACCCAACTACCGGGACAGGGGGCGAAAGCCTACGAGCAGTACTTC

clone size: .
D gene: TRBD1
V gene: TRBV5-1
J gene: TRBJ1-3
CDR3 protein: CASSLDREGNTIYF
CDR3 DNA: TGCGCCAGCAGCCTCGACAGGGAGGGAAACACCATATATTTT

clone size: .
D gene: .
V gene: TRBV5-1
J gene: TRBJ1-1
CDR3 protein: CASGETGSNTEAFF
CDR3 DNA: TGCGCCAGCGGCGAGACAGGATCGAACACTGAAGCTTTCTTT

clone size: once
D gene: TRBD1
V gene: TRBV19
J gene: TRBJ2-2
CDR3 protein: CASSRQGNTGELFF
CDR3 DNA: TGTGCCAGTAGTAGACAGGGAAACACCGGGGAGCTGTTTTTT

clone size: .
D gene: TRBD1
V gene: TRBV5-1
J gene: TRBJ1-4
CDR3 protein: CASSMTGGSDEKLFF
CDR3 DNA: TGCGCCAGCAGTATGACAGGGGGGTCGGATGAAAAACTGTTTTTT

clone size: .
D gene: TRBD2
V gene: TRBV5-4
J gene: TRBJ2-1
CDR3 protein: CASSRTSGRYNEQFF
CDR3 DNA: TGTGCCAGCAGTCGAACTAGCGGGAGGTACAATGAGCAGTTCTTC

clone size: once
D gene: TRBD1
V gene: TRBV6-6
J gene: TRBJ1-1
CDR3 protein: CASTAYEQGVGTEAFF
CDR3 DNA: TGTGCCAGCACCGCGTACGAACAGGGGGTAGGCACTGAAGCTTTCTTT